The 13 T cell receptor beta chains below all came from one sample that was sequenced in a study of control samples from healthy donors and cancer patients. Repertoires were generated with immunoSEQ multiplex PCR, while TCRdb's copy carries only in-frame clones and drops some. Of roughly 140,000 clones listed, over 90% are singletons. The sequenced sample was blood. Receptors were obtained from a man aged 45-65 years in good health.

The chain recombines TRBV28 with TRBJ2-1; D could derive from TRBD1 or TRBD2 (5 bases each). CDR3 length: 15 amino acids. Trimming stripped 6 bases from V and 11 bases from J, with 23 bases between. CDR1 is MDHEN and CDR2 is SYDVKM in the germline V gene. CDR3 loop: CASSQGGGRGAKQFF. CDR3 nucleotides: TGTGCCAGCAGCCAAGGTGGGGGACGGGGCGCAAAGCAGTTCTTC. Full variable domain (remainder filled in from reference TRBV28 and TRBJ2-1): DVKVTQSSRYLVKRTGEKVFLECVQDMDHENMFWYRQDPGLGLRLIYFSYDVKMKEKGDIPEGYSVSREKKERFSLILESASTNQTSMYLCASSQGGGRGAKQFFGPGTRLTVL.

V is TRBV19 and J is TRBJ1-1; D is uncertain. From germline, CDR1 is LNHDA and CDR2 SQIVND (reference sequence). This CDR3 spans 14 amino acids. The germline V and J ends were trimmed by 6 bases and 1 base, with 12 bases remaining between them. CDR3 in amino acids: CASRRESGNTEAFF. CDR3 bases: TGTGCCAGTAGAAGGGAATCGGGGAACACTGAAGCTTTCTTT. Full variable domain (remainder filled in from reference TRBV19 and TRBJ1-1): DGGITQSPKYLFRKEGQNVTLSCEQNLNHDAMYWYRQDPGQGLRLIYYSQIVNDFQKGDIAEGYSVSREKKESFPLTVTSAQKNPTAFYLCASRRESGNTEAFFGQGTRLTVV.

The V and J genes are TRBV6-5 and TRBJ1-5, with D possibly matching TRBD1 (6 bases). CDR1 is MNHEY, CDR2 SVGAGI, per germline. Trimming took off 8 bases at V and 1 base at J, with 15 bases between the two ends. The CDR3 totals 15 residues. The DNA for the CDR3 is TGTGCCAGCCTTTGGGGACAAAAAAGCAATCAGCCCCAGCATTTT. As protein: CASLWGQKSNQPQHF.

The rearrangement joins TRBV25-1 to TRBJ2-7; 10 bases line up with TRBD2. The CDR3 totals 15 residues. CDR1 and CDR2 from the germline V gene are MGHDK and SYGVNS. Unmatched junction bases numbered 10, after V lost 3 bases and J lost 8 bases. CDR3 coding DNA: TGTGCCAGCAGTGATCCGTCTAGCGGGAGCATACAGCAGTACTTC. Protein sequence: CASSDPSSGSIQQYF.

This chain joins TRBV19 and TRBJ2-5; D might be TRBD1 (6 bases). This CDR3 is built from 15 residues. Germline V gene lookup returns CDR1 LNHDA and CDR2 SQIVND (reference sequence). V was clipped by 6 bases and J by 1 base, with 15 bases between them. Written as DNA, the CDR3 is TGTGCCAGTAGCTTAATGACAGGACCCCAAGAGACCCAGTACTTC. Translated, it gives CASSLMTGPQETQYF.

The CDR3 DNA sequence: TGTGCCAGCAGCCTCCTTACCGGGACTTCAACTAATGAAAAACTGTTTTTT. Translation gives CASSLLTGTSTNEKLFF. This chain connects TRBV28 to TRBJ1-4; D perhaps matches TRBD1 (5 bases). Between the trimmed V and J ends, which lost 6 bases and 0 bases, there was a span of 17 bases. From germline, CDR1 is MDHEN and CDR2 SYDVKM. The CDR3 sequence is 17 residues long.

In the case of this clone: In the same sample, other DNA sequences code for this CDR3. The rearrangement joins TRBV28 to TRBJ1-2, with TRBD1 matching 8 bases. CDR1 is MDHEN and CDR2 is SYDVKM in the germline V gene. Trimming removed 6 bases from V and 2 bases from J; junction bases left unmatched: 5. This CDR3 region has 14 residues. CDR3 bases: TGTGCCAGCAGCCAGGGGGCAGGGAACTATGGCTACACCTTC. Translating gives CASSQGAGNYGYTF.

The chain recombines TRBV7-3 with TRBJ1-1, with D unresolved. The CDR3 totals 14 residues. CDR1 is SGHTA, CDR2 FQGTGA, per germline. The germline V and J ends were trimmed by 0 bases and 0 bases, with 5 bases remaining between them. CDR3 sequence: CASSLTGLNTEAFF. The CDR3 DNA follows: TGTGCCAGCAGCTTAACAGGGCTGAACACTGAAGCTTTCTTT.

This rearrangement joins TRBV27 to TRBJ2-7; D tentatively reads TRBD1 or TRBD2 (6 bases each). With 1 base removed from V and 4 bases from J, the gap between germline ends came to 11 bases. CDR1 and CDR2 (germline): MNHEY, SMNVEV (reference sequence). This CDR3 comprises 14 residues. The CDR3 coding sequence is TGTGCCAGCAGTTTATTAGGGGGGAGTTACGAGCAGTACTTC. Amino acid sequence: CASSLLGGSYEQYF.

This CDR3 is CASSQDSKRLAGTDTQYF. For the CDR3, the DNA is TGTGCCAGCAGCCAAGATTCAAAAAGACTAGCGGGCACAGATACGCAGTATTTT. This chain uses TRBV3-1 (or the pseudogene TRBV3-2) with TRBJ2-3, with 9 positions matching TRBD2. Trimming took 0 bases from V and 1 from J; bases not matched to a gene: 8. The CDR3 length is 18 residues. The germline CDR1 and CDR2 sequences are LGHDT and YNNKEL (reference sequence).

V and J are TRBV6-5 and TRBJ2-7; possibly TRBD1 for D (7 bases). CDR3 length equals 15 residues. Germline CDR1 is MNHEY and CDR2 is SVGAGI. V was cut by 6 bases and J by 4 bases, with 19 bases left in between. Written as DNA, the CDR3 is TGTGCCAGCAGATCGGGACAGCGGGCGGAATACGAGCAGTACTTC. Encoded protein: CASRSGQRAEYEQYF.

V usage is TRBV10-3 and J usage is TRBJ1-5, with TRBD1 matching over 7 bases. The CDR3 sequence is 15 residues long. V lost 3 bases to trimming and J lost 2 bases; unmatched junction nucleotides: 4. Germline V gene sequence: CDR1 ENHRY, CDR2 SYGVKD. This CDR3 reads CAISEDRAGNQPQHF. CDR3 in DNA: TGTGCCATCAGTGAAGACAGGGCTGGCAATCAGCCCCAGCATTTT.

The CDR3, as DNA: TGCGCCAGCAGCTTGCTTGGTGGAGGGGGCTATGGCTACACCTTC. Translating it yields CASSLLGGGGYGYTF. The rearrangement links TRBV5-1 to TRBJ1-2; D may be TRBD1 (6 bases). The germline gives CDR1 SGHRS, CDR2 YFSETQ. This CDR3 region has 15 residues. V lost 1 base, J lost 4 bases, and 14 bases lay in between.